The 10 T cell receptor beta chains below all came from one sample that was sequenced in a study of blood T cell repertoires in COVID-19. Assay used: immunoSEQ multiplex PCR; TCRdb lists only in-frame clones, some missing. The sample records fewer than 450,000 clones, nearly 90% being singletons. Sequencing was carried out using PBMCs or T cells enriched from blood (not recorded which). The receptors derive from a woman aged 40 to 49 with acute COVID-19.

V gene TRBV29-1 combines with J gene TRBJ2-3; possible D gene TRBD2, 5 bases. Trimming removed 0 bases at V and 4 bases at J, with 5 bases between. Germline V lookup: CDR1 SQVTM, CDR2 ANQGSEA. The CDR3 length is 12 residues. CDR3 residues: CSVEEEADTQYF. In nucleotides, the CDR3 is TGCAGCGTTGAAGAGGAGGCAGATACGCAGTATTTT.

V gene TRBV30 combines with J gene TRBJ1-6, with 8 positions matching TRBD1. The CDR3 covers 14 residues. V lost 4 bases to trimming and J lost 11 bases; unmatched junction nucleotides: 10. Germline assignment: CDR1 GTSNPN and CDR2 SVGIG (reference sequence). The CDR3 nucleotides are TGTGCCTGGAATATACAGGGGGGTCGACCACCCCTCCACTTT. It codes for CAWNIQGGRPPLHF.

The CDR3, as DNA: TGTGCCTGCAATAGCGACAGGGGTAATGAAAAACTGTTTTTT. Encoded protein: CACNSDRGNEKLFF. The gene calls are TRBV30 and TRBJ1-4, with TRBD1 matching 8 bases. CDR1 is GTSNPN, CDR2 SVGIG, per germline (reference sequence). CDR3 length equals 14 residues. V lost 6 bases and J lost 4; bases outside the gene matches: 7.

V and J are TRBV5-6 and TRBJ1-2; TRBD1 agrees at 8 bases. The CDR3 has 12 residues. Losses at the gene ends were 0 bases for V and 12 bases for J; bases not matched to a gene: 4. Looked up from germline, CDR1 is SGHDT and CDR2 is YYEEEE. CDR3 sequence (DNA): TGTGCCAGCAGCTTGGGCCAGGGGGCGCACACCTTC. This encodes CASSLGQGAHTF.

The V gene is TRBV27, the J gene TRBJ1-1; 7 bases map to TRBD1. Germline V gene data show CDR1 as MNHEY and CDR2 as SMNVEV (reference sequence). The CDR3 has 13 residues. V shed 6 bases and J 1 base; nucleotides not matched to a gene: 2. The CDR3 DNA reads as TGTGCCAGCAGCTGGACAGGGAACACTGAAGCTTTCTTT. Translated: CASSWTGNTEAFF.

This clone was picked up a small number of times. The chain's CDR3 is CASSKGPFREIF. The CDR3 nucleotides are TGTGCCAGCAGCAAGGGTCCCTTTCGGGAGATCTTT. This rearrangement joins TRBV21-1 to TRBJ1-1. TRBV21-1 constitutes a pseudogene. CDR3 length equals 12 residues.

The J gene is TRBJ1-2, the V gene TRBV3-1 (or the pseudogene TRBV3-2), with 7 bases that match TRBD1. The junction had 11 bases not matched to a gene; V was cut back by 4 bases and J by 6 bases. Germline CDR1 and CDR2: LGHDT and YNNKEL (reference sequence). The CDR3 length is 15 residues. This CDR3 reads CASSPGQERAHGYTF. The DNA of the CDR3 is TGTGCCAGCAGCCCTGGACAGGAAAGAGCTCATGGCTACACCTTC.

The V and J genes are TRBV4-1 and TRBJ1-2, with 7 bases identical to TRBD1. Germline V gene data show CDR1 as MGHRA and CDR2 as YSYEKL. CDR3 length: 14 residues. Trimming removed 1 base from V and 7 bases from J; junction bases left unmatched: 6. The CDR3 DNA follows: TGCGCCAGCAGCCAAGGACCAGGGGGTGGTGGCTACACCTTC. It translates to CASSQGPGGGGYTF.

V is TRBV7-9 and J is TRBJ1-6, with unresolved D. V lost 1 base and J lost 7, with 14 bases in between. CDR3 size: 16 residues. Germline V gene data show CDR1 as SEHNR and CDR2 as FQNEAQ (reference sequence). The CDR3 loop is CASSLESALRNSPLHF. The DNA of the CDR3 is TGTGCCAGCAGCTTAGAGTCCGCCCTGAGGAATTCACCCCTCCACTTT.

In its sample, this clone ranks as medium-sized. This chain links TRBV25-1 with TRBJ1-2, with D possibly being TRBD1 (5 bases). V was pared by 4 bases and J by 6 bases, with 12 bases between. From germline, CDR1 is MGHDK and CDR2 SYGVNS. There are 13 residues in the CDR3. The CDR3 nucleotides read TGTGCCAGCAGTGTAGGGGATCAGCATGGCTACACCTTC. Residues: CASSVGDQHGYTF.